This TCR beta chain was sequenced for a study of cytomegalovirus exposure and HLA in healthy donors. Findings and caveats of the study: TCR beta chain V- and J-gene trimming was linked, in a later analysis, to a missense variant in DCLRE1C. A later analysis appeared to link common viral pathogens to several of the most significant clusters.

Per the germline V gene, CDR1 is MNHNS and CDR2 is SASEGT. V was pared by 7 bases and J by 6 bases, with 10 bases between. The CDR3 sequence is 12 residues long. This clone was detected a few times. Its antigen is not identified. PCR amplification relied on 60 Vbeta primers (plus 13 Jbeta primers). Clones were sequenced by immunoSEQ multiplex PCR, and TCRdb holds only the in-frame ones, with some missing. The data show 130,000 to 150,000 clones, with roughly 80% seen just once and approximately 6.3% held by the top ten. This chain connects TRBV6-1 to TRBJ1-5; maybe TRBD1 (5 bases). The clonotype was recovered from a woman between 35 and 50 years old in good health and CMV-seropositive. Sequenced: PBMCs. In DNA, the CDR3 is TGTGCCAGCAAGGGTCAGGGTCAGCCCCAGCATTTT. Amino acids: CASKGQGQPQHF.